This record concerns one T cell receptor (beta chain) sequence. Its specificity is unknown. These data belong to a study of somatic mutations in cytotoxic T cells in rheumatoid arthritis. The study, taken as a whole, reports: Antigens bound by the expanded CD8+ clones were not identified. Significant differences in CD8+ T-cell clonality were not found between rheumatoid arthritis patients and healthy controls (age-matched).

This CDR3 spans 17 amino acids. Germline CDR1 and CDR2: SGDLS and YYNGEE. The J segment lost 9 bases and the V segment lost 0 bases, leaving 10 bases of the junction unmatched. Clones were read by immunoSEQ multiplex PCR, and TCRdb kept only the in-frame ones, dropping some. The table lists some 16,000 clones, about 83% of them singletons. The origin of this receptor is an adult with rheumatoid arthritis. The rearrangement joins TRBV9 to TRBJ2-1, with 12 bases identical to TRBD2. The specimen was CD8+ T cells sorted from blood. The CDR3 loop is CASSVEGSLAGGGEQFF. The CDR3 region has the DNA TGTGCCAGCAGCGTAGAGGGGTCCCTAGCGGGGGGGGGTGAGCAGTTCTTC.